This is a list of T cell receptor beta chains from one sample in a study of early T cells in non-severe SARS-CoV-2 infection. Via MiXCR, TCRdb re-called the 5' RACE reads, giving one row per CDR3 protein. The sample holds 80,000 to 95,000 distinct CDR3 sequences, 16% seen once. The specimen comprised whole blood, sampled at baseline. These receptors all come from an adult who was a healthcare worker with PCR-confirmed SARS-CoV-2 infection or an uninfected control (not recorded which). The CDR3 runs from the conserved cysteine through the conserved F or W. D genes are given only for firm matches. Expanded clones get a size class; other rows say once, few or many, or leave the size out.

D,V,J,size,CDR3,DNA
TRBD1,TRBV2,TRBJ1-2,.,CASTPLGRGQYGYTF,TGTGCCAGCACCCCTCTTGGCAGGGGGCAATATGGCTACACCTTC
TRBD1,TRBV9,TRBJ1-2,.,CASSTADRVISLNYGYTF,TGTGCCAGCAGCACAGCAGACAGGGTAATCTCCTTAAACTATGGCTACACCTTC
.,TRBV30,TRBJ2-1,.,CAWINKARTEQFF,TGTGCCTGGATAAACAAAGCTAGAACGGAGCAGTTCTTC
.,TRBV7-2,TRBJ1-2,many,CASSQQAANYGYTF,TGTGCCAGCAGCCAACAGGCGGCTAACTATGGCTACACCTTC
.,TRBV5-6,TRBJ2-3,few,CASSLESLGTDTQYF,TGTGCCAGCAGCTTGGAAAGCTTGGGCACAGATACGCAGTATTTT
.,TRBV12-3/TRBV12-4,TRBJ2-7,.,CASSPGTVAPYEQYF,TGTGCCAGCAGCCCTGGGACGGTGGCCCCCTACGAGCAGTACTTC
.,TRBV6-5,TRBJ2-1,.,CASRSGMDNEQFF,TGTGCCAGCCGTAGCGGAATGGACAATGAGCAGTTCTTC
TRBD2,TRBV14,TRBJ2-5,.,CASSPSGRAFQETQYF,TGTGCCAGCAGTCCTAGCGGGAGGGCCTTCCAAGAGACCCAGTACTTC
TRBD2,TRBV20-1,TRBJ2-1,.,CSARDPLAEYNEQFF,TGCAGTGCTAGAGATCCACTAGCGGAGTACAATGAGCAGTTCTTC
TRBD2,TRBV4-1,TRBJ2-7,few,CASSLRGAAGGHEQYF,TGCGCCAGCAGCCTAAGAGGGGCCGCGGGAGGCCACGAGCAGTACTTC
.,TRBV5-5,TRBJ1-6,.,CASSLAGYYNSPLHF,TGTGCCAGCAGCTTGGCCGGGTATTATAATTCACCCCTCCACTTT
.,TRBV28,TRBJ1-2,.,CASSLSRTGYTF,TGTGCCAGCAGTTTATCCAGGACTGGCTACACCTTC
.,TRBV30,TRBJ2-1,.,CAWSVREQFF,TGTGCCTGGAGTGTACGCGAGCAGTTCTTC
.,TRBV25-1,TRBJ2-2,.,CASSRREDTGELFF,TGTGCCAGCAGTCGACGGGAAGACACCGGGGAGCTGTTTTTT
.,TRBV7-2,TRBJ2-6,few,CASSLRRSGANVLTF,TGTGCCAGCAGCTTACGGCGCTCTGGGGCCAACGTCCTGACTTTC
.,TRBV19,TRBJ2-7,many,CASSLVDGKQYF,TGTGCCAGTAGTCTGGTGGATGGGAAGCAGTACTTC
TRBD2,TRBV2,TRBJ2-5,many,CASSGGQETQYF,TGTGCCAGCTCGGGGGGACAAGAGACCCAGTACTTC
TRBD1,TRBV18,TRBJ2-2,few,CASSPPGQGNTGELFF,TGTGCCAGCTCACCGCCGGGACAGGGTAACACCGGGGAGCTGTTTTTT
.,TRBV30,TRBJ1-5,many,CAWSVRSGGSQPQHF,TGTGCCTGGAGTGTGAGGAGCGGGGGCAGTCAGCCCCAGCATTTT
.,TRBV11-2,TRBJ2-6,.,CASSLKGTGANVLTF,TGTGCCAGCAGCTTAAAGGGGACCGGGGCCAACGTCCTGACTTTC
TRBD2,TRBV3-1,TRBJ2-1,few,CASSPGLAGGGHEQFF,TGTGCCAGCAGCCCCGGACTAGCGGGAGGTGGACATGAGCAGTTCTTC
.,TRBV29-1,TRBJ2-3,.,CSVEVSWEPDTQYF,TGCAGCGTTGAGGTCAGCTGGGAGCCAGATACGCAGTATTTT
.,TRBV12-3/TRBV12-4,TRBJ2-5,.,CANSPTGLETQYF,TGTGCCAACAGTCCCACAGGGTTAGAGACCCAGTACTTC
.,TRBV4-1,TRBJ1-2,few,CASSQVLGGRWGYTF,TGCGCCAGCAGCCAAGTTCTCGGGGGCCGTTGGGGCTACACCTTC
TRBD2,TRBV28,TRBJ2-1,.,CASKPAGRYNEQFF,TGTGCCAGCAAGCCAGCGGGACGCTACAATGAGCAGTTCTTC
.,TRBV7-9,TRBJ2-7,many,CASSQRSSGEQYF,TGTGCCAGCAGCCAGAGGAGTTCCGGGGAGCAGTACTTC
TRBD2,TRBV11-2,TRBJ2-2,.,CASSPGLAGNTGELFF,TGTGCCAGCAGCCCCGGACTAGCGGGGAACACCGGGGAGCTGTTTTTT
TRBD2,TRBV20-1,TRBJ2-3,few,CSAGGSADTQYF,TGCAGTGCCGGCGGGAGCGCAGATACGCAGTATTTT
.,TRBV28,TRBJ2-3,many,CASSFRGKGDTQYF,TGTGCCAGCAGTTTTAGAGGCAAGGGAGATACGCAGTATTTT
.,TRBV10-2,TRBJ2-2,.,CASSPRNTGELFF,TGCGCCAGCAGCCCCCGGAACACCGGGGAGCTGTTTTTT
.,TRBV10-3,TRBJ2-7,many,CAISEGGSEQYF,TGTGCCATCAGTGAAGGGGGATCCGAGCAGTACTTC
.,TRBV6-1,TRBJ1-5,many,CASTGPNQPQHF,TGTGCCAGCACCGGTCCCAATCAGCCCCAGCATTTT
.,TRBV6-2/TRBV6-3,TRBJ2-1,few,CASSTGLALFRFF,TGTGCCAGCAGCACCGGGCTAGCTCTATTCCGGTTCTTC